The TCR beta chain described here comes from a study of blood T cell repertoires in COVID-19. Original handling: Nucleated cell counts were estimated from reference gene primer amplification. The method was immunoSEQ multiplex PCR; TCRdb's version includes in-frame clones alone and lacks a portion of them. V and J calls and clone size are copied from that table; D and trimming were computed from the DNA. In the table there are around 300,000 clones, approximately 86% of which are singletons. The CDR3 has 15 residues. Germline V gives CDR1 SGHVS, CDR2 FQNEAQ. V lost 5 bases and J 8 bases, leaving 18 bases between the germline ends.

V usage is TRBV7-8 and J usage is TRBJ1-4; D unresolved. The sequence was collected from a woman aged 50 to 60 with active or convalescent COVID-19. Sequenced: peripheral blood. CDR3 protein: CASSPFTTSSEKLFF. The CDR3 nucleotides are TGTGCCAGCAGCCCCTTCACGACCAGTAGCGAAAAACTGTTTTTT.